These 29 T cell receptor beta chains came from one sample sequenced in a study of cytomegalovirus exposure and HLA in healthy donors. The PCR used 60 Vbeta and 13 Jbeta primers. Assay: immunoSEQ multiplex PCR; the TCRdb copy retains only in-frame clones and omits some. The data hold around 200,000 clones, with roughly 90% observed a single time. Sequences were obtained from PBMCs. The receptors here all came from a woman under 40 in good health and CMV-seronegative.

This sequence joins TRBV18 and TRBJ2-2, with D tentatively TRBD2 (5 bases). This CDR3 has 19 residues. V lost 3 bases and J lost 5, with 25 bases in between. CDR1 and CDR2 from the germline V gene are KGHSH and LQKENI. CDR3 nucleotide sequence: TGTGCCAGCTCACCTTGGTCAGTCGGAGCGGCGGGCCCTACCGGGGAGCTGTTTTTT. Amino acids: CASSPWSVGAAGPTGELFF.

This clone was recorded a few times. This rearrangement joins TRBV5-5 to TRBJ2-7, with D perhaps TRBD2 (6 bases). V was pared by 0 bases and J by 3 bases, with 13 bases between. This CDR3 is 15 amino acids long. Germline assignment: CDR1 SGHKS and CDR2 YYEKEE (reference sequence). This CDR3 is CASSLANGGGYEQYF. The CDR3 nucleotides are TGTGCCAGCAGCTTGGCCAACGGGGGTGGCTACGAGCAGTACTTC. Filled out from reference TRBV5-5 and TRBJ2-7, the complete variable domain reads DAGVTQSPTHLIKTRGQQVTLRCSPISGHKSVSWYQQVLGQGPQFIFQYYEKEERGRGNFPDRFSARQFPNYSSELNVNALLLGDSALYLCASSLANGGGYEQYFGPGTRLTVT.

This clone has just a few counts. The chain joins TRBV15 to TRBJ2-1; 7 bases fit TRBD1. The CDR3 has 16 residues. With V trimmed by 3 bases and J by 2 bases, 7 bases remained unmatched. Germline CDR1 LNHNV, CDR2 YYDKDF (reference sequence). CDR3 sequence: CATSRRQGSTYNEQFF. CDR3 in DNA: TGTGCCACCAGCAGGAGACAGGGAAGCACCTACAATGAGCAGTTCTTC.

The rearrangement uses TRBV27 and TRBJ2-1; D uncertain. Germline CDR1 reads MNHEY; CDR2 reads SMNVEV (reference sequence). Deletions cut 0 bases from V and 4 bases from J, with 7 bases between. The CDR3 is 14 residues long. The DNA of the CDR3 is TGTGCCAGCAGTTTATCCTCGACTTACAATGAGCAGTTCTTC. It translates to CASSLSSTYNEQFF.

The CDR3 nucleotides are TGCGCCAGCAGCCACCAGACAGGGGGTATATTTGAAGCTTTCTTT. Translated, it gives CASSHQTGGIFEAFF. This chain links TRBV4-1 with TRBJ1-1; 9 bases fit TRBD1. Germline V gives CDR1 MGHRA, CDR2 YSYEKL. The V segment lost 3 bases and the J segment 7 bases; nucleotides outside the gene matches: 9. There are 15 residues in the CDR3.

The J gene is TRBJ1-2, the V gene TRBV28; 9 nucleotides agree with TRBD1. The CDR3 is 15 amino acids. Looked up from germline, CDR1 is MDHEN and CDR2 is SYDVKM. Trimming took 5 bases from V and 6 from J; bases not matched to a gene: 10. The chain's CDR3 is CASSGEPGQGDGYTF. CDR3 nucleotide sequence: TGTGCCAGCAGTGGGGAGCCGGGACAGGGCGATGGCTACACCTTC.

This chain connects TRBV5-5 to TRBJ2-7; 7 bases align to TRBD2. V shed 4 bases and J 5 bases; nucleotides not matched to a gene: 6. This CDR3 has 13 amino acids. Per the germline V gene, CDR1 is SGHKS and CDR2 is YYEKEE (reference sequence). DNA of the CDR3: TGTGCCAGCAGCCCGGGACTACCCCACGAGCAGTACTTC. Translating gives CASSPGLPHEQYF.

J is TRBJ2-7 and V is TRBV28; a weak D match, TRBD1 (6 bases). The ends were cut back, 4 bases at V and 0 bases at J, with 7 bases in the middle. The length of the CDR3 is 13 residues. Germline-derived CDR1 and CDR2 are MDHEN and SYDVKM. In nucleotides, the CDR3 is TGTGCCAGCAGTTCGGACAGCTCCTACGAGCAGTACTTC. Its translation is CASSSDSSYEQYF.

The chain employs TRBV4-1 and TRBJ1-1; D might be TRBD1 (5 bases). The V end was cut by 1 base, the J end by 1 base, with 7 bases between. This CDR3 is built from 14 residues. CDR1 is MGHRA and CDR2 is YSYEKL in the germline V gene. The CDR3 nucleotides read TGCGCCAGCAGCCAAGCTACAGGGAACACTGAAGCTTTCTTT. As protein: CASSQATGNTEAFF.

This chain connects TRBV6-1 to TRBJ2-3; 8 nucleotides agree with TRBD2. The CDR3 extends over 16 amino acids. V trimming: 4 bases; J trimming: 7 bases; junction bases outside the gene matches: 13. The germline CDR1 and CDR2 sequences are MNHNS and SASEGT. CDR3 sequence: CASSALDSGVSNTQYF. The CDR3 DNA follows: TGTGCCAGCAGTGCCTTAGATAGCGGGGTTTCCAATACGCAGTATTTT.

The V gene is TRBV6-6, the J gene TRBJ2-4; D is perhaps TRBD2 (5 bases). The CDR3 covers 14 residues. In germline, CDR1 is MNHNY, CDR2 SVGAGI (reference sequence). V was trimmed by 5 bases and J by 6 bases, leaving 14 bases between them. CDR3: CASSQTGKSNIQYF. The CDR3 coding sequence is TGTGCCAGCAGTCAAACCGGGAAGTCAAACATTCAGTACTTC.

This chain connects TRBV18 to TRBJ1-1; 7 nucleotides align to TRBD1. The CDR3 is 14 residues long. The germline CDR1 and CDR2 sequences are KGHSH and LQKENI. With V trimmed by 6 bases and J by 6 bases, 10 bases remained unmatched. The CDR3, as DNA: TGTGCCAGCTCCCTCAGACAGGGAACCTCTGAAGCTTTCTTT. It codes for CASSLRQGTSEAFF.

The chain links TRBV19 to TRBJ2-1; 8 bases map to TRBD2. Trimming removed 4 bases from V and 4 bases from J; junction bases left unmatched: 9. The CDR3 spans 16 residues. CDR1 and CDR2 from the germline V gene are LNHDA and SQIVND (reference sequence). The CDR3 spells CASSTRTSLSYNEQFF. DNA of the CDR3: TGTGCCAGTAGTACTCGGACTAGCTTGAGTTACAATGAGCAGTTCTTC. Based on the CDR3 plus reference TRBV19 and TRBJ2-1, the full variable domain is DGGITQSPKYLFRKEGQNVTLSCEQNLNHDAMYWYRQDPGQGLRLIYYSQIVNDFQKGDIAEGYSVSREKKESFPLTVTSAQKNPTAFYLCASSTRTSLSYNEQFFGPGTRLTVL.

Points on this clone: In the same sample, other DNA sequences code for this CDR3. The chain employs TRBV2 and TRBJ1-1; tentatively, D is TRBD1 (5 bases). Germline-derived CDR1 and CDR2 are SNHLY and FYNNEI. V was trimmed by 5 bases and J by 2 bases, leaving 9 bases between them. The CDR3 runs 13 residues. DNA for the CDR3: TGTGCCAGCAGTCTTGACAGAAACACTGAAGCTTTCTTT. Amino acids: CASSLDRNTEAFF.

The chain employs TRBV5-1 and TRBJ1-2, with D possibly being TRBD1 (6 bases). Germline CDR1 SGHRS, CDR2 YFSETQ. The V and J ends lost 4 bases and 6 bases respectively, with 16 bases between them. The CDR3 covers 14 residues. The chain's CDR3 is CASSAAQGGHGYTF. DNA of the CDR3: TGCGCCAGCAGCGCGGCACAGGGTGGCCATGGCTACACCTTC.

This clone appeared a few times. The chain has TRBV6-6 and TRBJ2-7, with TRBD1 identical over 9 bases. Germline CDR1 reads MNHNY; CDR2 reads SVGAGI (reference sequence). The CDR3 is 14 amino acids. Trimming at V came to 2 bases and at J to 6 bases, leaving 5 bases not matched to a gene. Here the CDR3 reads CASSYGDRVGEQYF. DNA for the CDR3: TGTGCCAGCAGTTACGGGGACAGGGTCGGCGAGCAGTACTTC.

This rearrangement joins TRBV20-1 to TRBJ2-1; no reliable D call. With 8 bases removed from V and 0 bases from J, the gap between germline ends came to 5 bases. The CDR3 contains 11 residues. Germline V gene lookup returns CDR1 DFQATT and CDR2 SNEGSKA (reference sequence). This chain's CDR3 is CSPCSYNEQFF. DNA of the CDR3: TGCAGTCCCTGCTCCTACAATGAGCAGTTCTTC.

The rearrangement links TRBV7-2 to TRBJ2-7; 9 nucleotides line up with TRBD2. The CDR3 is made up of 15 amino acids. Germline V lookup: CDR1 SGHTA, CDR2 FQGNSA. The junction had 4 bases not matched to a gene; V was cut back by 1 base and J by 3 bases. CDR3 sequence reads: CASSLVGTSYYEQYF. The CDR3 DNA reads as TGTGCCAGCAGCTTAGTTGGGACTAGCTACTACGAGCAGTACTTC. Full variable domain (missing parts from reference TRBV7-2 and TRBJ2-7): GAGVSQSPSNKVTEKGKDVELRCDPISGHTALYWYRQSLGQGLEFLIYFQGNSAPDKSGLPSDRFSAERTGGSVSTLTIQRTQQEDSAVYLCASSLVGTSYYEQYFGPGTRLTVT.

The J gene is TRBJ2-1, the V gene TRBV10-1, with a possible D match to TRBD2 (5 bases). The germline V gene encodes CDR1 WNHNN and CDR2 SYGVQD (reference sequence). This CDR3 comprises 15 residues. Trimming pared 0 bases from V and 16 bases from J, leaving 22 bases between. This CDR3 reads CASSESGVHGLPEFF. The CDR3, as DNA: TGCGCCAGCAGTGAGTCCGGGGTCCATGGTCTGCCAGAATTCTTC.

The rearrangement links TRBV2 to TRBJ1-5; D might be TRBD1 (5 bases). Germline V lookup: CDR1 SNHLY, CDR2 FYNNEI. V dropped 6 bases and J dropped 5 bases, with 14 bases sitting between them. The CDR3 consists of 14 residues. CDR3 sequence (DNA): TGTGCCAGCAGCCCGGGGGGGAATTATCAGCCCCAGCATTTT. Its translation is CASSPGGNYQPQHF. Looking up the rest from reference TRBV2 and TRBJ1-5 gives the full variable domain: EPEVTQTPSHQVTQMGQEVILRCVPISNHLYFYWYRQILGQKVEFLVSFYNNEISEKSEIFDDQFSVERPDGSNFTLKIRSTKLEDSAMYFCASSPGGNYQPQHFGDGTRLSIL.

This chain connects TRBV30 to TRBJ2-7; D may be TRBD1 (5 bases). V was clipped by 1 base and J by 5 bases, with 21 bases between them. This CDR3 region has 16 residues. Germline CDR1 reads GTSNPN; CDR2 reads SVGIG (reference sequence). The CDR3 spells CAWSDGTTGRGHEQYF. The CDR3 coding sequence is TGTGCCTGGAGTGACGGAACCACGGGTAGGGGCCACGAGCAGTACTTC.

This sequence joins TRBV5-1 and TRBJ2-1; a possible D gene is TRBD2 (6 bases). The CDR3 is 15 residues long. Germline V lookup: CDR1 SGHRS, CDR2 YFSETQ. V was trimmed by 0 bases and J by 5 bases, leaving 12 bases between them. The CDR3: CASSLVDGGDNEQFF. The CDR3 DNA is TGCGCCAGCAGCTTGGTGGACGGAGGGGACAATGAGCAGTTCTTC.

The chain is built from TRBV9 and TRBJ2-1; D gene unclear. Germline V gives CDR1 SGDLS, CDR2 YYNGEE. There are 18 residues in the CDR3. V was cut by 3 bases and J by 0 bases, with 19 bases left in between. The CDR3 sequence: CASSARVMPSSSYNEQFF. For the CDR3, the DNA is TGTGCCAGCAGCGCCCGAGTGATGCCCTCTAGCTCCTACAATGAGCAGTTCTTC.

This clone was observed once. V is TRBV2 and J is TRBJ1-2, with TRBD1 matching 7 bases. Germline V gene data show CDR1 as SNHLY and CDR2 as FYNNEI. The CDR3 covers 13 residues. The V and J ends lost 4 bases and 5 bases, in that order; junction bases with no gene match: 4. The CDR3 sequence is CASSVDRRYGYTF. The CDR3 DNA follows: TGTGCCAGCAGTGTGGACAGGAGATATGGCTACACCTTC.

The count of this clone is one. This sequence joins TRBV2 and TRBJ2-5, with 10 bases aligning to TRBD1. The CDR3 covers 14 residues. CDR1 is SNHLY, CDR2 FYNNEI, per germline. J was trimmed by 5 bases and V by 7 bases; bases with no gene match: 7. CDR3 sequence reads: CASKTRDRGETQYF. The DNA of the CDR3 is TGTGCCAGCAAAACTCGGGACAGGGGCGAGACCCAGTACTTC.

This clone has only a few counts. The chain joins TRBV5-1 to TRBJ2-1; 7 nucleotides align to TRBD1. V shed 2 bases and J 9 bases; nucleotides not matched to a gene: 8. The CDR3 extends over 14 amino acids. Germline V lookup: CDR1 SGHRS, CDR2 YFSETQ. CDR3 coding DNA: TGCGCCAGCAGCTTTGGACAGGCAGGTGGTGAGCAGTTCTTC. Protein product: CASSFGQAGGEQFF.

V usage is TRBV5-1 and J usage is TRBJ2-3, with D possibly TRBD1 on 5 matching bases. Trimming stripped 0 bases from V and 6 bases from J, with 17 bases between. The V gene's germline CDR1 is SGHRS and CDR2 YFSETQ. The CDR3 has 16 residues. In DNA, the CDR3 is TGCGCCAGCAGCTTGGAGGGGCTATCCTCTCCGGATACGCAGTATTTT. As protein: CASSLEGLSSPDTQYF.

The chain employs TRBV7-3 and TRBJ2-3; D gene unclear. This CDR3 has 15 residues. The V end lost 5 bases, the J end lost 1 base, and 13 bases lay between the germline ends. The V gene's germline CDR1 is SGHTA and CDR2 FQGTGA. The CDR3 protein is CASSPFVERTDTQYF. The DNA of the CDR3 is TGTGCCAGCAGCCCTTTTGTCGAGCGCACAGATACGCAGTATTTT.

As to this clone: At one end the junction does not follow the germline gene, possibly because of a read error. The CDR3 loop is CASSLLTGEMGFDEQFF. The CDR3 DNA reads as TGTGCTAGCAGCTTGTTAACGGGAGAAATGGGCTTCGATGAGCAGTTCTTC. The rearrangement links TRBV7-7 to TRBJ2-1, with a weak D call TRBD2 (6 bases). Germline CDR1 and CDR2: SSHAT and FNYEAQ (reference sequence). This CDR3 spans 17 amino acids.